This T cell receptor beta chain was obtained from a study of graft-versus-host responses after intestinal transplantation. Study in general: Every recipient underwent anti-thymocyte globulin induction, then tacrolimus and steroids for roughly 3 years.

A remark on this clone: Its antigen is unknown.

Clones were sequenced by immunoSEQ multiplex PCR, and TCRdb holds only the in-frame ones, with some missing. The data show 80,000 to 95,000 clones, about 89% seen once. Specimen: unstimulated CD8+ T cells sorted from spleen or lymph node cells, collected before intestinal transplant. The sequence derives from a human donor who received an intestinal transplant.

The chain's CDR3 is CASSPGSGNTIYF. As DNA, the CDR3 is TGTGCCAGCAGCCCAGGGAGTGGAAACACCATATATTTT. The V and J genes are TRBV11-2 and TRBJ1-3, with D possibly being TRBD1 (5 bases). Trimming pared 5 bases from V and 3 bases from J, leaving 8 bases between. In germline, CDR1 is SGHAT, CDR2 FQNNGV. The CDR3 totals 13 residues.